Listed here are 5 T cell receptor beta chains from one sample, sequenced in a study of shared T cell receptors in the human thymus. This table comes from immunoSEQ multiplex PCR, and its TCRdb copy is limited to in-frame clones, with some not included. The sample has around 67,000 clones; 90% to 95% are singletons. The sequencing input was thymocytes. The receptors were sampled from a human donor.

The CDR3 DNA sequence: TGTGCCAGCAGTCCGACCGGCGGGGGGCGCCACAATGAGCAGTTCTTC. Amino acids: CASSPTGGGRHNEQFF. The chain carries TRBV28 and TRBJ2-1, with 8 positions matching TRBD2. The CDR3 runs 16 residues. V lost 5 bases and J lost 5; bases outside the gene matches: 11. CDR1 and CDR2 (germline): MDHEN, SYDVKM.

The V gene is TRBV14, the J gene TRBJ1-2; D call uncertain. With 2 bases removed from V and 0 bases from J, the gap between germline ends came to 22 bases. The CDR3 consists of 19 residues. Germline loops: CDR1 SGHDN, CDR2 FVKESK. The DNA for the CDR3 is TGTGCCAGCAGCCAAAGAACAAGTTTAAGGGTATCGTCTAACTATGGCTACACCTTC. Protein: CASSQRTSLRVSSNYGYTF.

This chain uses TRBV6-1 with TRBJ1-6; a weak D match, TRBD1 (5 bases). V lost 0 bases and J lost 0, with 27 bases in between. CDR1 is MNHNS and CDR2 is SASEGT in the germline V gene. This CDR3 has 23 amino acids. CDR3 in amino acids: CASSEASQDLGAGKGSYNSPLHF. The CDR3 DNA sequence: TGTGCCAGCAGTGAAGCATCCCAGGACCTTGGGGCAGGCAAAGGCTCCTATAATTCACCCCTCCACTTT.

The chain combines TRBV7-3 with TRBJ2-1, with D possibly TRBD2 on 6 matching bases. CDR1 SGHTA and CDR2 FQGTGA come from the germline V gene. Between the trimmed V and J ends, which lost 1 base and 9 bases, there was a span of 28 bases. CDR3 length: 19 residues. The CDR3 sequence: CASSLKLPGTPGPLGEQFF. For the CDR3, the DNA is TGTGCCAGCAGCTTAAAGCTACCCGGGACTCCAGGCCCCCTTGGTGAGCAGTTCTTC.

This clone was recorded only once. This chain connects TRBV5-4 to TRBJ1-6; the match to TRBD1 covers 10 bases. Losses at the gene ends were 3 bases for V and 6 bases for J; bases not matched to a gene: 18. The CDR3 loop spans 20 amino acids. CDR1 is SGHNT and CDR2 is YYREEE in the germline V gene (reference sequence). In DNA form, the CDR3 reads TGTGCCAGCAGCTCTAATAAGGACAGGGGGGATCGGGATTGTAATTCACCCCTCCACTTT. Its translation: CASSSNKDRGDRDCNSPLHF.